This TCR beta chain was profiled in a study of blood T cell repertoires in COVID-19. Study overall: Acute and convalescent COVID-19 samples came from the United States, Italy and Spain.

The CDR3 loop spans 15 amino acids. The germline V gene encodes CDR1 SGHRS and CDR2 YFSETQ. Trimming removed 4 bases at V and 0 bases at J, with 8 bases between. Profiling relied on immunoSEQ multiplex PCR, and the TCRdb table lists in-frame clones only, not all of them. The data show roughly 85,000 clones, roughly 80% seen once. The chain employs TRBV5-1 and TRBJ1-6, with D unclear. The origin of this receptor is a human donor in a cohort sampled during active COVID-19. Sequenced material: peripheral blood. CDR3: CASSPGSSYNSPLHF. The CDR3 nucleotides are TGCGCCAGCAGCCCCGGGAGCTCCTATAATTCACCCCTCCACTTT.